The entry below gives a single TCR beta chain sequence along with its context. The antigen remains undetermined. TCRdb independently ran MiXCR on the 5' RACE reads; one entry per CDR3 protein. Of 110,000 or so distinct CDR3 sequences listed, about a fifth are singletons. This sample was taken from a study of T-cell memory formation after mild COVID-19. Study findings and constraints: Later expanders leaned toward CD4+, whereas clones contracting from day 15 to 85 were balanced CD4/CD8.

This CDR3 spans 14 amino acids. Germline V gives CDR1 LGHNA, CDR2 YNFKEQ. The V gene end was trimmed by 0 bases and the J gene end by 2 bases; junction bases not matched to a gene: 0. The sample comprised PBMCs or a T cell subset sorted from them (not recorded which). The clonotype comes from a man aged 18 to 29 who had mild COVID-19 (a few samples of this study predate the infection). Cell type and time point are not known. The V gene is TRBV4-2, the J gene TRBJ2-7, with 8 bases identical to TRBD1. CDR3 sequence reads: CASSQEQGAYEQYF. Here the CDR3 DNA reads TGTGCCAGCAGCCAAGAACAGGGGGCCTACGAGCAGTACTTC.